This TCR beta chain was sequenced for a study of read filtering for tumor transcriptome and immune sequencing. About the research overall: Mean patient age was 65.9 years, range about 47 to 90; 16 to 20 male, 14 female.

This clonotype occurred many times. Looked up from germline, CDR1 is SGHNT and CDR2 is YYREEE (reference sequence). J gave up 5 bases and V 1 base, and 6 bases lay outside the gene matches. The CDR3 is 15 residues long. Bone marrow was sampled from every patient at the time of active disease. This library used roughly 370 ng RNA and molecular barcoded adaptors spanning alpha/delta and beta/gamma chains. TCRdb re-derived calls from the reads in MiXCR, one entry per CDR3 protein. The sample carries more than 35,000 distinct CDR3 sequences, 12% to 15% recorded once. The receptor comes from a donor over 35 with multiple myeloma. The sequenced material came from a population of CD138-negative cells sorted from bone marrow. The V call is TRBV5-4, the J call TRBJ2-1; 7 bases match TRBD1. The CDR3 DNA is TGTGCCAGCAGCTTGACTCCGGACAGGAACAATGAGCAGTTCTTC. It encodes CASSLTPDRNNEQFF. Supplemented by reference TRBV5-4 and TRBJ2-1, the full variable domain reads ETGVTQSPTHLIKTRGQQVTLRCSSQSGHNTVSWYQQALGQGPQFIFQYYREEENGRGNFPPRFSGLQFPNYSSELNVNALELDDSALYLCASSLTPDRNNEQFFGPGTRLTVL.